This T cell receptor (beta chain) was obtained from a study of blood T cell repertoires in COVID-19. Study at large: The samples span acute and convalescent COVID-19 from the United States, Italy and Spain.

Assay: immunoSEQ multiplex PCR; the TCRdb copy retains only in-frame clones and omits some. The sample carries more than 250,000 clones, 87% recorded once. The CDR3 loop spans 15 amino acids. Germline V gene sequence: CDR1 LGHNT, CDR2 FRNRAP. The V gene end was trimmed by 3 bases and the J gene end by 4 bases; junction bases not matched to a gene: 4. Participants came from about 23 US areas, aged about 18 to 100 years. Grouping used clinical history reported by participants in a survey and questionnaire. Material for sequencing was PBMCs or T cells enriched from blood (not recorded which). This sequence originates from a middle-aged woman who had recovered from COVID-19. The chain carries TRBV12-5 and TRBJ2-3, with 10 positions matching TRBD1. The CDR3 sequence is CASGFGTGAADTQYF. CDR3 nucleotides: TGTGCTAGTGGTTTTGGGACAGGGGCAGCAGATACGCAGTATTTT. Looking up the rest from reference TRBV12-5 and TRBJ2-3 gives the full variable domain: DARVTQTPRHKVTEMGQEVTMRCQPILGHNTVFWYRQTMMQGLELLAYFRNRAPLDDSGMPKDRFSAEMPDATLATLKIQPSEPRDSAVYFCASGFGTGAADTQYFGPGTRLTVL.